This TCR beta chain is from a study of blood T cell repertoires in COVID-19. Background on the study: Material from acute and convalescent COVID-19 was sourced from the United States, Italy and Spain. From T cells, B-cell-depleted T cells, or PBMCs came the material, which was cDNA or gDNA.

Original analysis: It was from reference gene primer amplification that nucleated cell counts were estimated. The repertoire was sequenced with immunoSEQ multiplex PCR; TCRdb's copy has only in-frame clones and lacks some. V, J and clone size were drawn from that table, and D and trimming were deduced from the DNA. The sample holds 200,000 to 250,000 clones, around 81% seen once. In the case of this clone: The same CDR3 can be traced to other DNA sequences in this sample.

The CDR3 spans 14 residues. V lost 1 base to trimming and J lost 3 bases, with 8 bases between them. Germline loops: CDR1 SGHTA, CDR2 FQGNSA. The V gene is TRBV7-2, the J gene TRBJ2-3; D is unresolved. Sequencing was carried out using peripheral blood. The TCR originated in a woman aged 70-85 years with acute or convalescent COVID-19. The CDR3 bases are TGTGCCAGCAGCTTAGGGGCCGGAACAGATACGCAGTATTTT. Its protein product is CASSLGAGTDTQYF.